This T cell receptor beta chain comes out of a study of shared T cell receptors in the human thymus. Looked up from germline, CDR1 is LGHNA and CDR2 is YSLEER. Trimming shortened V by 4 bases and J by 5 bases, and 18 bases separated the two germline ends. CDR3 length equals 15 residues. Produced via immunoSEQ multiplex PCR; TCRdb's table is partial and in-frame only. This sample has about 660,000 clones, with approximately 88% found just once. The data were also submitted as part of a second study, on human thymus T cells. That source reports: The sample donors, healthy Finnish infants, were having corrective surgery for congenital heart defects. Thymus pieces cut out during corrective heart surgery were the tissue that was used. Unrelated individuals had highly overlapping thymic repertoires, as reported in related research.

The V gene is TRBV4-3, the J gene TRBJ2-7, with D perhaps matching TRBD2 (5 bases). The sequenced sample was thymocytes. The receptor was derived from a boy in the first two years of life with a congenital heart defect. CDR3 nucleotide sequence: TGCGCCAGCAGCCGAACGAGGGCCTGGGGAGACGAGCAGTACTTC. It specifies CASSRTRAWGDEQYF.